Listed below are T cell receptor beta chains from one sample, sequenced in a study of T-cell reconstitution after alpha-beta-depleted transplantation in children. Via MiXCR, TCRdb re-called the PCR reads, giving one row per CDR3 protein. Of some 450,000 distinct CDR3 sequences listed, roughly 44% are singletons. The material sequenced was PBMCs, taken before TCRalphabeta/CD19-depleted stem cell transplant. The source of these receptors is a girl between 2 and 10 years old with aplastic anemia, due to receive a stem cell transplant. Each CDR3 is given with its conserved first and last residue. The D gene is left open where the match is weak. The listing skips clone size in some rows; elsewhere it reads once, few, many or a size class.

len	j_gene	abundance	v_gene	d_gene	CDR3aa	CDR3nt
15	TRBJ2-7	-	TRBV7-3	TRBD2	CASRGVAGAPNEQYF	TGTGCCAGCAGGGGCGTAGCGGGAGCCCCCAACGAGCAGTACTTC
15	TRBJ2-7	-	TRBV2	TRBD2	CASSPRTSMAYEQYF	TGTGCCAGTTCACCTCGGACTAGCATGGCCTACGAGCAGTACTTC
15	TRBJ2-5	once	TRBV6-5	-	CASRLGWTDQETQYF	TGTGCCAGCAGACTCGGATGGACAGACCAAGAGACCCAGTACTTC
12	TRBJ2-1	many	TRBV20-1	-	CSAIPGQHEQFF	TGCAGTGCTATACCGGGGCAGCATGAGCAGTTCTTC
15	TRBJ2-1	-	TRBV5-6	TRBD1	CASISTGVSYNEQFF	TGTGCCAGCATAAGTACAGGGGTCTCCTACAATGAGCAGTTCTTC
13	TRBJ2-5	-	TRBV14	-	CASSRATGETQYF	TGTGCCAGCAGCCGAGCCACAGGCGAGACCCAGTACTTC
17	TRBJ2-1	few	TRBV29-1	TRBD2	CSGETSGAGVTYNEQFF	TGCAGCGGTGAAACGAGCGGCGCGGGAGTAACCTACAATGAGCAGTTCTTC
18	TRBJ2-3	-	TRBV5-1	TRBD2	CASSLRVSGRVDTDTQYF	TGCGCCAGCAGCTTGCGGGTTAGCGGGAGAGTCGACACAGATACGCAGTATTTT
16	TRBJ1-4	many	TRBV20-1	-	CSAPGSHLTRNEKLFF	TGCAGTGCTCCGGGATCCCACCTTACGAGGAATGAAAAACTGTTTTTT
15	TRBJ2-1	many	TRBV5-1	TRBD1	CASSFGQGTYNEQFF	TGCGCCAGCAGCTTCGGACAGGGCACCTACAATGAGCAGTTCTTC
16	TRBJ2-7	-	TRBV4-2	TRBD2	CASSQHVGLAGNEQYF	TGTGCCAGCAGCCAACATGTCGGACTAGCGGGAAACGAGCAGTACTTC
15	TRBJ2-7	-	TRBV10-2	-	CASRTGMLGTYEQYF	TGCGCCAGCAGAACAGGGATGCTAGGGACCTACGAGCAGTACTTC
14	TRBJ1-2	many	TRBV25-1	-	CASSEWALNYGYTF	TGTGCCAGCAGTGAATGGGCCCTAAACTATGGCTACACCTTC
15	TRBJ2-4	-	TRBV20-1	TRBD1	CSVRQGVLAKNIQYF	TGCAGTGTTAGACAGGGGGTCTTAGCCAAAAACATTCAGTACTTC
14	TRBJ2-7	-	TRBV28	-	CASSSTVRTYEQYF	TGTGCCAGCAGCTCAACAGTCAGAACCTACGAGCAGTACTTC
15	TRBJ1-2	few	TRBV9	TRBD1	CASSVDGTGRRGYTF	TGTGCCAGCAGCGTAGATGGGACAGGGCGCCGCGGCTACACCTTC
15	TRBJ2-7	-	TRBV5-5	TRBD2	CASSPIAGAHFEQYF	TGTGCCAGCAGCCCTATAGCGGGGGCACACTTCGAGCAGTACTTC
18	TRBJ2-3	few	TRBV27	TRBD2	CASSPPEARGRAPDTQYF	TGTGCCAGCAGTCCCCCGGAGGCGCGCGGGAGGGCCCCAGATACGCAGTATTTT